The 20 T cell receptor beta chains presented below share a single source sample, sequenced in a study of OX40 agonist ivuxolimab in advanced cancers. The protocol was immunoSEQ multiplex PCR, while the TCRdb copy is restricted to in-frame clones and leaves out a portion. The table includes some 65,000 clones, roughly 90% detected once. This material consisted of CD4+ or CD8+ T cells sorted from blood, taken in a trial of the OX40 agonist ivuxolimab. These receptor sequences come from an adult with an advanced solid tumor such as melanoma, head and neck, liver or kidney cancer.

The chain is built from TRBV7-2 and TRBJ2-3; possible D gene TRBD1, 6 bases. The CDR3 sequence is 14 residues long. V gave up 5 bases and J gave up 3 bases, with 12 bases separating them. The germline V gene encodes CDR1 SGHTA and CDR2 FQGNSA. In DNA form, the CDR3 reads TGTGCCAGCAGCCATGAAGGGGGTACAGATACGCAGTATTTT. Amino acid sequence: CASSHEGGTDTQYF.

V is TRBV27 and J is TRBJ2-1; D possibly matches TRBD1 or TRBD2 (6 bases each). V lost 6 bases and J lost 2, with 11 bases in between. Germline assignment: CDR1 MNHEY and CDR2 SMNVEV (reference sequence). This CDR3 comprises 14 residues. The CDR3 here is CASRGGLTYNEQFF. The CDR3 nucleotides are TGTGCCAGCAGGGGGGGCCTCACCTACAATGAGCAGTTCTTC.

CDR3: CASSQEGTVAPQGQYF. CDR3 nucleotides: TGTGCCAGCAGCCAAGAAGGGACGGTGGCCCCACAAGGGCAGTATTTT. The V call is TRBV4-2, the J call TRBJ2-3; tentatively, D is TRBD1 or TRBD2 (5 bases each). The CDR3 has 16 amino acids. Germline V lookup: CDR1 LGHNA, CDR2 YNFKEQ. V gave up 0 bases and J gave up 11 bases, with 21 bases separating them.

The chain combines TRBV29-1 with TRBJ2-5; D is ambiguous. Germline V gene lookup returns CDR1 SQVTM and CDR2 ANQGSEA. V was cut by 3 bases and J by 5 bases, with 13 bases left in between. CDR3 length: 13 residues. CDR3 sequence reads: CSVDGRPAETQYF. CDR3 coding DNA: TGCAGCGTTGACGGACGGCCTGCGGAGACCCAGTACTTC.

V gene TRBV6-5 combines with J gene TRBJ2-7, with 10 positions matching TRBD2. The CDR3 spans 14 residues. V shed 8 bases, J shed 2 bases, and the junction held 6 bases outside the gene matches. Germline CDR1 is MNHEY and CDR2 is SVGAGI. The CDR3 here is CASRRTSGTYEQYF. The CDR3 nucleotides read TGTGCCAGCCGGCGGACTAGCGGCACCTACGAGCAGTACTTC.

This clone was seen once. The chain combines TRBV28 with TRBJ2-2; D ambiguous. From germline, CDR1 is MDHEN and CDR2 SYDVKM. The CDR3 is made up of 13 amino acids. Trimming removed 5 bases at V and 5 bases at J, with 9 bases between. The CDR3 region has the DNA TGTGCCAGCAGTCCCCCCCCAACCGGGGAGCTGTTTTTT. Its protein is CASSPPPTGELFF.

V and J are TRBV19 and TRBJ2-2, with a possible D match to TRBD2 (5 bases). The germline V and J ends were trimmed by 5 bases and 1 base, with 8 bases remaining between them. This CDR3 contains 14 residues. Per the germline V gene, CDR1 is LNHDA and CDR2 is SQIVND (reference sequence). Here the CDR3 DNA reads TGTGCCAGTAGTCTGAGGGAGAACACCGGGGAGCTGTTTTTT. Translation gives CASSLRENTGELFF. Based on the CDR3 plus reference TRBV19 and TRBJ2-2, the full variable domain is DGGITQSPKYLFRKEGQNVTLSCEQNLNHDAMYWYRQDPGQGLRLIYYSQIVNDFQKGDIAEGYSVSREKKESFPLTVTSAQKNPTAFYLCASSLRENTGELFFGEGSRLTVL.

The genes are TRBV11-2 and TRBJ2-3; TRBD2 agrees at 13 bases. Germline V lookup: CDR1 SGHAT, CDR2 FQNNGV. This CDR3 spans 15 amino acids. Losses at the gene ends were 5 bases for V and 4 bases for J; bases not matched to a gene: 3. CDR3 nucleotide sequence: TGTGCCAGCAGCGGACTAGCGGGAGTGGCAGATACGCAGTATTTT. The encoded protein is CASSGLAGVADTQYF.

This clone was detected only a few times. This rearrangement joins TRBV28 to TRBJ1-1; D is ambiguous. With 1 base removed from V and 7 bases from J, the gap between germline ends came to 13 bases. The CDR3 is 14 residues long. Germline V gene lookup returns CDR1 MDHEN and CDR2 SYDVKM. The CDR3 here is CASSLSLRLGEAFF. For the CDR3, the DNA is TGTGCCAGCAGTTTATCCCTTAGATTGGGTGAAGCTTTCTTT.

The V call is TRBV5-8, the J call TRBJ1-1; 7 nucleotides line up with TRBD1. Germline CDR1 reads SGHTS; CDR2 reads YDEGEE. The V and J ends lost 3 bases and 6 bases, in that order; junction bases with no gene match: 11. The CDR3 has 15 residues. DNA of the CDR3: TGTGCCAGCAGCTCGCGGACAGGCCGAGGGGCTGAAGCTTTCTTT. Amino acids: CASSSRTGRGAEAFF. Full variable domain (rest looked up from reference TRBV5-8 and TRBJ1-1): EAGVTQSPTHLIKTRGQQATLRCSPISGHTSVYWYQQALGLGLQFLLWYDEGEERNRGNFPPRFSGRQFPNYSSELNVNALELEDSALYLCASSSRTGRGAEAFFGQGTRLTVV.

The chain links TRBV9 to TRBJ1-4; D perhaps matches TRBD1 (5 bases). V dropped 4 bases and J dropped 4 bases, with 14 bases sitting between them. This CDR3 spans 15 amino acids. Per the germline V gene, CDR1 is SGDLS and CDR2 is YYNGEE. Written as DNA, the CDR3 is TGTGCCAGCAGCCCACAACCGGGGCTTAATGAAAAACTGTTTTTT. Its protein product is CASSPQPGLNEKLFF.

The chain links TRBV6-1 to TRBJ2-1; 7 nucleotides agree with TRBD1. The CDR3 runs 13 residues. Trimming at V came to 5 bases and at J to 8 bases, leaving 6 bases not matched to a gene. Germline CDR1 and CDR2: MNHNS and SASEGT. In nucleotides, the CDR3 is TGTGCCAGCAGTCTGACAGGGTTTGATGAGCAGTTCTTC. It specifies CASSLTGFDEQFF.

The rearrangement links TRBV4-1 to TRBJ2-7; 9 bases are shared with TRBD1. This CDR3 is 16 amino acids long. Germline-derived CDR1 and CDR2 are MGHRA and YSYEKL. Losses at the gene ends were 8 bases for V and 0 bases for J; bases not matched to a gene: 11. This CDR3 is CASSHPGQGTSYEQYF. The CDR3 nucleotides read TGCGCCAGCTCCCATCCGGGACAGGGCACCTCCTACGAGCAGTACTTC.

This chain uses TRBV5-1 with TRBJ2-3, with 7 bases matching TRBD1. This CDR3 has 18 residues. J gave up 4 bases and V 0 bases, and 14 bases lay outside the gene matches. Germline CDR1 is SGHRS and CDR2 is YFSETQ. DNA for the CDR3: TGCGCCAGCAGCTTGGATTCACAAGGGGGCCTGGGCGCAGATACGCAGTATTTT. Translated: CASSLDSQGGLGADTQYF. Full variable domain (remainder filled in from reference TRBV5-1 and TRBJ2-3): KAGVTQTPRYLIKTRGQQVTLSCSPISGHRSVSWYQQTPGQGLQFLFEYFSETQRNKGNFPGRFSGRQFSNSRSEMNVSTLELGDSALYLCASSLDSQGGLGADTQYFGPGTRLTVL.

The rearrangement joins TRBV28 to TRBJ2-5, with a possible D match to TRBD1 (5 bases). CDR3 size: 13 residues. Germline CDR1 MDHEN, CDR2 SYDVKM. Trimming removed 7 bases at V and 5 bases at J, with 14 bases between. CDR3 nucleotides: TGTGCCAGCATTAAAGGGGCAGGGGAGACCCAGTACTTC. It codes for CASIKGAGETQYF.

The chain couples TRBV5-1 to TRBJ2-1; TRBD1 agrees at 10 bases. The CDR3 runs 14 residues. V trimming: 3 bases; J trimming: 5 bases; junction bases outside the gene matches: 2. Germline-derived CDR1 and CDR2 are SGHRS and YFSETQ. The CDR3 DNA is TGCGCCAGCAGCTGGGGGACAGGGGACAATGAGCAGTTCTTC. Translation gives CASSWGTGDNEQFF. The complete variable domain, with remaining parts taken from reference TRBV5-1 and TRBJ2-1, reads KAGVTQTPRYLIKTRGQQVTLSCSPISGHRSVSWYQQTPGQGLQFLFEYFSETQRNKGNFPGRFSGRQFSNSRSEMNVSTLELGDSALYLCASSWGTGDNEQFFGPGTRLTVL.

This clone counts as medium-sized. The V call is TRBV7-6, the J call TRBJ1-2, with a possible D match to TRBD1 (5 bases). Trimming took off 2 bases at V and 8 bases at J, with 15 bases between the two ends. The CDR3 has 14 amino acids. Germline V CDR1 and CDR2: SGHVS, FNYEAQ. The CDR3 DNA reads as TGTGCCAGCAGCTTAAATTTGGCCCCAGGGGGCTACACCTTC. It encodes CASSLNLAPGGYTF. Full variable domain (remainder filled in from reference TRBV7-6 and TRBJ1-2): GAGVSQSPRYKVTKRGQDVALRCDPISGHVSLYWYRQALGQGPEFLTYFNYEAQQDKSGLPNDRFSAERPEGSISTLTIQRTEQRDSAMYRCASSLNLAPGGYTFGSGTRLTVV.

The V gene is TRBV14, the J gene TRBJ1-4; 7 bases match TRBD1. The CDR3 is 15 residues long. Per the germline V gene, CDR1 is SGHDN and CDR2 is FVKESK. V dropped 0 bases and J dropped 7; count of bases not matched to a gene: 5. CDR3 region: CASSQDLGGGEKLFF. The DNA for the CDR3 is TGTGCCAGCAGCCAAGATTTAGGGGGCGGTGAAAAACTGTTTTTT.

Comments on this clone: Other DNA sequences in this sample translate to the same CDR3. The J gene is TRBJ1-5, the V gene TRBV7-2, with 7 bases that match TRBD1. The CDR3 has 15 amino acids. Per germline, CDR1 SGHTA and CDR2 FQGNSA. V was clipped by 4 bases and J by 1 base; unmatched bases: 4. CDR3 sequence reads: CASSSRTGSNQPQHF. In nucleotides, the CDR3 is TGTGCCAGCAGCTCGAGGACAGGAAGCAATCAGCCCCAGCATTTT.

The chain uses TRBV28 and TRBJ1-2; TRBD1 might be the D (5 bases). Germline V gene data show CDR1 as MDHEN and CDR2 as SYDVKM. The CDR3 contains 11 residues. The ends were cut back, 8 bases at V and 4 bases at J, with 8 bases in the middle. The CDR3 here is CASGASYGYTF. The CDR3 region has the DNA TGTGCCAGCGGGGCGAGCTATGGCTACACCTTC.